One sample yielded the 32 T cell receptor beta chains listed below, sequenced in a study of T-cell memory formation after mild COVID-19. MiXCR was run by TCRdb on the 5' RACE reads, yielding one entry per CDR3 protein. The sample has under 300,000 distinct CDR3 sequences; roughly 15% are singletons. The sample comprised PBMCs or a T cell subset sorted from them (not recorded which). All receptors come from a man aged 18-30 years who had mild COVID-19 (a few samples of this study predate the infection). Cell type and time point are not known.

This clonotype was detected only a few times. V usage is TRBV7-9 and J usage is TRBJ1-2, with a weak D call TRBD1 (5 bases). Germline loops: CDR1 SEHNR, CDR2 FQNEAQ (reference sequence). Trimming left V 6 bases short and J 5 bases short, with 22 bases between. CDR3 length equals 16 residues. The CDR3 sequence is CASRILGPTAKYGYTF. The CDR3, as DNA: TGTGCCAGCAGAATCCTGGGACCGACGGCGAAATATGGCTACACCTTC.

The chain couples TRBV18 to TRBJ2-7, with D perhaps TRBD2 (5 bases). V lost 3 bases, J lost 0 bases, and 12 bases lay in between. The CDR3 length is 15 residues. Germline V gene data show CDR1 as KGHSH and CDR2 as LQKENI. In DNA form, the CDR3 reads TGTGCCAGCTCACCCGGACTCTTCACCTCCTACGAGCAGTACTTC. It yields the protein CASSPGLFTSYEQYF.

This clonotype was counted ten times or more. V usage is TRBV5-1 and J usage is TRBJ2-5, with D tentatively TRBD1 or TRBD2 (5 bases each). The V end was cut by 5 bases, the J end by 1 base, with 15 bases between. CDR1 and CDR2 from the germline V gene are SGHRS and YFSETQ. This CDR3 has 15 amino acids. The CDR3 region has the DNA TGCGCCAGCAGATCCGCCGGGACCACCCAAGAGACCCAGTACTTC. Residues: CASRSAGTTQETQYF.

This clonotype has more than one count but fewer than ten. The J gene is TRBJ1-6, the V gene TRBV4-3; TRBD1 might be the D (5 bases). Between the trimmed V and J ends, which lost 4 bases and 9 bases, there was a span of 10 bases. Germline CDR1 is LGHNA and CDR2 is YSLEER. This CDR3 comprises 13 residues. The CDR3 DNA follows: TGCGCCAGCAGCCGCGGGACCTCTTCACCCCTCCACTTT. It translates to CASSRGTSSPLHF.

The V gene is TRBV5-1, the J gene TRBJ1-1, with 10 positions matching TRBD1. The CDR3 loop spans 14 amino acids. The germline V gene has CDR1 SGHRS and CDR2 YFSETQ. V lost 4 bases to trimming and J lost 7 bases; unmatched junction nucleotides: 7. In DNA form, the CDR3 reads TGCGCCAGCAGCCCGGACAGGGGGGTGGGTGAAGCTTTCTTT. This encodes CASSPDRGVGEAFF.

In this sample, this clonotype turned up a few times. The chain carries TRBV3-1 and TRBJ1-1; TRBD1 matches at 10 bases. CDR1 is LGHDT, CDR2 YNNKEL, per germline (reference sequence). This CDR3 region has 15 residues. J gave up 4 bases and V 4 bases, and 6 bases lay outside the gene matches. CDR3: CASSPQTGGITEAFF. The CDR3 nucleotides read TGTGCCAGCAGCCCCCAGACAGGGGGCATCACTGAAGCTTTCTTT. Looking up the rest from reference TRBV3-1 and TRBJ1-1 gives the full variable domain: DTAVSQTPKYLVTQMGNDKSIKCEQNLGHDTMYWYKQDSKKFLKIMFSYNNKELIINETVPNRFSPKSPDKAHLNLHINSLELGDSAVYFCASSPQTGGITEAFFGQGTRLTVV.

V gene TRBV6-6 combines with J gene TRBJ2-7; 12 bases align to TRBD1. Germline V lookup: CDR1 MNHNY, CDR2 SVGAGI (reference sequence). V was clipped by 5 bases and J by 2 bases; unmatched bases: 10. CDR3 length: 17 residues. The CDR3 here is CASSGGTGGLTTYEQYV. CDR3 in DNA: TGTGCCAGCAGTGGCGGGACAGGGGGCTTAACGACCTACGAGCAGTACGTC.

The table lists this clonotype with a few counts. This chain's CDR3 is CASSPSWVKNIQYF. The CDR3 bases are TGTGCCAGCAGCCCCAGTTGGGTCAAAAACATTCAGTACTTC. The chain combines TRBV12-3 or TRBV12-4 with TRBJ2-4; D unclear. This CDR3 is built from 14 residues. With 6 bases removed from V and 3 bases from J, the gap between germline ends came to 12 bases.

As for this clonotype: Sequence at one end of the junction differs from germline and may be a read error. The V and J genes are TRBV6-6 and TRBJ1-2; no definite D call. This CDR3 is built from 13 residues. CDR1 MNHNY and CDR2 SVGAGI come from the germline V gene (reference sequence). As DNA, the CDR3 is TGTGCCAGCAGTCCCGACCCAAACAGCTGGCTCGCCTTC. Its protein is CASSPDPNSWLAF.

The table lists this clonotype with a few counts. The chain recombines TRBV6-6 with TRBJ1-4; TRBD1 aligns across 9 bases. Germline V gives CDR1 MNHNY, CDR2 SVGAGI (reference sequence). The CDR3 has 12 residues. V was pared by 4 bases and J by 11 bases, with 2 bases of the junction left unmatched. CDR3 coding DNA: TGTGCCAGCAGTTCTGGGACAGGGAAACTGTTTTTT. This encodes CASSSGTGKLFF.

The chain has TRBV5-4 and TRBJ1-6; maybe TRBD1 (5 bases). Trimming shortened V by 0 bases and J by 10 bases, and 11 bases separated the two germline ends. Germline values: CDR1 SGHNT, CDR2 YYREEE (reference sequence). There are 14 residues in the CDR3. In nucleotides, the CDR3 is TGTGCCAGCAGCTTGGGAGGGGCTGGCTCACCCCTCCACTTT. Its protein is CASSLGGAGSPLHF.

V usage is TRBV2 and J usage is TRBJ1-1, with D unclear. The CDR3 extends over 14 amino acids. The V and J ends lost 4 bases and 4 bases respectively, with 13 bases between them. CDR1 is SNHLY, CDR2 FYNNEI, per germline. The CDR3 region has the DNA TGTGCCAGCAGTGCCGAGGGCTCCGGCACTGAAGCTTTCTTT. Translated, it gives CASSAEGSGTEAFF.

V and J are TRBV5-1 and TRBJ1-1; D not resolved. The CDR3 runs to 14 residues. CDR1 SGHRS and CDR2 YFSETQ come from the germline V gene. The V end was cut by 5 bases, the J end by 6 bases, with 17 bases between. In nucleotides, the CDR3 is TGCGCCAGCAGAGGTGGGGAAGGGATTCCTGAAGCTTTCTTT. Translated, it gives CASRGGEGIPEAFF.

V is TRBV28 and J is TRBJ2-7, with D maybe TRBD2 (7 bases). Germline V CDR1 and CDR2: MDHEN, SYDVKM. CDR3 size: 16 residues. The V end lost 3 bases, the J end lost 4 bases, and 19 bases lay between the germline ends. This chain's CDR3 is CASSFRGATYPYEQYV. The CDR3, as DNA: TGTGCCAGCAGTTTTCGGGGGGCCACTTACCCTTACGAGCAGTACGTC.

At least ten counts were recorded for this clonotype. The chain is built from TRBV6-2 or TRBV6-3 and TRBJ2-1, with D possibly matching TRBD1 (6 bases). CDR1 is MNHEY, CDR2 SVGEGT, per germline. This CDR3 is built from 12 residues. V lost 2 bases to trimming and J lost 12 bases, with 11 bases between them. CDR3 amino acids: CASSYAGDTQFF. In DNA form, the CDR3 reads TGTGCCAGCAGTTACGCTGGGGACACGCAGTTCTTC.

This clonotype was observed a few times. The V and J genes are TRBV7-2 and TRBJ2-3, with 8 bases lining up with TRBD2. After removal of 1 base from V and 1 base from J, the junction contained 13 bases not matched to a gene. In germline, CDR1 is SGHTA, CDR2 FQGNSA. The CDR3 is 19 amino acids. The CDR3 sequence: CASSLDGIMGRGGTDTQYF. CDR3 in DNA: TGTGCCAGCAGCTTAGATGGGATCATGGGGCGGGGGGGCACAGATACGCAGTATTTT.

The chain combines TRBV12-3 or TRBV12-4 with TRBJ2-7, with 9 nucleotides matching TRBD1. V was clipped by 5 bases and J by 0 bases; unmatched bases: 5. CDR3 length: 15 amino acids. The DNA for the CDR3 is TGTGCCAGCAGTCGACAGGGGGGGACCTCCTACGAGCAGTACTTC. This translates into CASSRQGGTSYEQYF.

The chain has TRBV7-9 and TRBJ2-3; the D gene could be TRBD1 or TRBD2 (6 bases each). The V and J ends lost 1 base and 2 bases respectively, with 10 bases between them. The germline gives CDR1 SEHNR, CDR2 FQNEAQ (reference sequence). The CDR3 is 15 residues long. The CDR3 nucleotides read TGTGCCAGCAGCTTAGGGGGGGCCCACACAGATACGCAGTATTTT. It encodes CASSLGGAHTDTQYF.

This clonotype was observed a few times. V and J are TRBV12-3 or TRBV12-4 and TRBJ1-2; 9 nucleotides agree with TRBD1. The CDR3 is 14 amino acids. V lost 6 bases to trimming and J lost 4 bases; unmatched junction nucleotides: 6. The CDR3 is CASRGQGIVYGYTF. The DNA of the CDR3 is TGTGCCAGCAGAGGACAGGGGATAGTCTATGGCTACACCTTC.

The gene calls are TRBV28 and TRBJ2-2; no reliable D call. Germline loops: CDR1 MDHEN, CDR2 SYDVKM. Trimming shortened V by 5 bases and J by 2 bases, and 9 bases separated the two germline ends. CDR3 length equals 14 residues. For the CDR3, the DNA is TGTGCCAGCAGTCCAGGATTCAACACCGGGGAGCTGTTTTTT. This translates into CASSPGFNTGELFF.

This sequence joins TRBV5-1 and TRBJ2-1, with D hard to call. Germline V gene data show CDR1 as SGHRS and CDR2 as YFSETQ. The CDR3 runs to 13 residues. V lost 4 bases and J 6 bases, leaving 11 bases between the germline ends. The CDR3 DNA reads as TGCGCCAGCAGCAAGGACCGGATCAATGAGCAGTTCTTC. Protein product: CASSKDRINEQFF.

This clonotype was detected only a few times. V is TRBV5-1 and J is TRBJ2-1; 9 nucleotides line up with TRBD2. With V trimmed by 1 base and J by 5 bases, 4 bases remained unmatched. Per germline, CDR1 SGHRS and CDR2 YFSETQ. The CDR3 totals 15 residues. As DNA, the CDR3 is TGCGCCAGCAGCTTGTTGCCTAGCGGGGACAATGAGCAGTTCTTC. It translates to CASSLLPSGDNEQFF. Combining the CDR3 with reference TRBV5-1 and TRBJ2-1 gives the whole variable domain KAGVTQTPRYLIKTRGQQVTLSCSPISGHRSVSWYQQTPGQGLQFLFEYFSETQRNKGNFPGRFSGRQFSNSRSEMNVSTLELGDSALYLCASSLLPSGDNEQFFGPGTRLTVL.

The V gene is TRBV9, the J gene TRBJ2-1; possible D gene TRBD2, 6 bases. CDR1 is SGDLS, CDR2 YYNGEE, per germline. There are 15 residues in the CDR3. V was cut by 1 base and J by 9 bases, with 17 bases left in between. The CDR3 reads CASSVSAGRETEQFF. The CDR3 DNA reads TGTGCCAGCAGCGTATCGGCGGGGAGAGAGACTGAGCAGTTCTTC.

This clonotype showed up just a few times. The rearrangement links TRBV28 to TRBJ2-5, with TRBD2 matching over 12 bases. Trimming at V came to 6 bases and at J to 2 bases, leaving 4 bases not matched to a gene. Looked up from germline, CDR1 is MDHEN and CDR2 is SYDVKM. The CDR3 extends over 15 amino acids. The CDR3 sequence is CASRGLAGGQETQYF. Here the CDR3 DNA reads TGTGCCAGCAGGGGCCTAGCGGGGGGGCAAGAGACCCAGTACTTC.

This chain uses TRBV3-1 with TRBJ1-4; the D gene is possibly TRBD1 (6 bases). CDR3 length: 14 residues. CDR1 and CDR2 (germline): LGHDT, YNNKEL (reference sequence). Between the trimmed V and J ends, which lost 0 bases and 12 bases, there was a span of 14 bases. The CDR3 DNA sequence: TGTGCCAGCAGCCAAGAGGACAGTGGGTCCGAACTGTTTTTT. Its protein is CASSQEDSGSELFF.

This clonotype was counted at least ten times. V gene TRBV4-3 combines with J gene TRBJ1-5; the D is unclear. The V and J ends lost 1 base and 3 bases respectively, with 4 bases between them. The CDR3 has 13 amino acids. Germline-derived CDR1 and CDR2 are LGHNA and YSLEER. CDR3 nucleotide sequence: TGCGCCAGCAGCCAAGTCGTCAATCAGCCCCAGCATTTT. Translating it yields CASSQVVNQPQHF.

In this sample, this clonotype turned up a few times. The V and J genes are TRBV7-2 and TRBJ1-5; possible D gene TRBD1, 5 bases. Germline V gene lookup returns CDR1 SGHTA and CDR2 FQGNSA. V lost 5 bases and J lost 6, with 11 bases in between. The CDR3 is 13 amino acids. As DNA, the CDR3 is TGTGCCAGCAGCCCCCGACAGCTTCAGCCCCAGCATTTT. It translates to CASSPRQLQPQHF.

The rearrangement joins TRBV4-3 to TRBJ1-1, with 7 nucleotides matching TRBD1. This CDR3 is 17 amino acids long. Per the germline V gene, CDR1 is LGHNA and CDR2 is YSLEER. V gave up 2 bases and J gave up 3 bases; unmatched junction bases: 12. Written as DNA, the CDR3 is TGCGCCAGCAGCCAATCCCGAACAGGGGTCGAGGACACTGAAGCTTTCTTT. This codes for CASSQSRTGVEDTEAFF.

This sequence joins TRBV5-1 and TRBJ2-5; possibly TRBD1 or TRBD2 for D (5 bases each). The CDR3 consists of 15 residues. CDR1 and CDR2 from the germline V gene are SGHRS and YFSETQ. V was trimmed by 0 bases and J by 5 bases, leaving 14 bases between them. The CDR3 is CASSLVGEHRETQYF. DNA of the CDR3: TGCGCCAGCAGCTTGGTGGGGGAACATCGGGAGACCCAGTACTTC.

This clonotype was counted between two and nine times. V usage is TRBV24-1 and J usage is TRBJ1-5; 8 nucleotides match TRBD1. CDR1 and CDR2 (germline): KGHDR, SFDVKD. J lost 3 bases, V lost 5 bases, and 14 bases had no gene match. This CDR3 contains 18 residues. CDR3 DNA sequence: TGTGCCACCAGTGTTAAGTACGACTGGACAGGGTCCAATCAGCCCCAGCATTTT. Protein product: CATSVKYDWTGSNQPQHF.

This clonotype was counted many times. V usage is TRBV4-1 and J usage is TRBJ1-5, with 9 nucleotides matching TRBD1. The ends lost 1 base at V and 7 bases at J; junction bases unmatched: 5. This CDR3 region has 15 residues. Per germline, CDR1 MGHRA and CDR2 YSYEKL. The CDR3 reads CASSQGQGVFQPQHF. For the CDR3, the DNA is TGCGCCAGCAGCCAAGGACAGGGGGTGTTCCAGCCCCAGCATTTT.

This clonotype was counted between two and nine times. The CDR3, as DNA: TGTGCCAGCAGTTTCCCAGGGGGCACTGAAGCTTTCTTT. The encoded protein is CASSFPGGTEAFF. This chain connects TRBV12-3 or TRBV12-4 to TRBJ1-1, with 7 bases matching TRBD1. This CDR3 comprises 13 residues. Trimming cost V 3 bases and J 4 bases; bases outside gene matches: 2.